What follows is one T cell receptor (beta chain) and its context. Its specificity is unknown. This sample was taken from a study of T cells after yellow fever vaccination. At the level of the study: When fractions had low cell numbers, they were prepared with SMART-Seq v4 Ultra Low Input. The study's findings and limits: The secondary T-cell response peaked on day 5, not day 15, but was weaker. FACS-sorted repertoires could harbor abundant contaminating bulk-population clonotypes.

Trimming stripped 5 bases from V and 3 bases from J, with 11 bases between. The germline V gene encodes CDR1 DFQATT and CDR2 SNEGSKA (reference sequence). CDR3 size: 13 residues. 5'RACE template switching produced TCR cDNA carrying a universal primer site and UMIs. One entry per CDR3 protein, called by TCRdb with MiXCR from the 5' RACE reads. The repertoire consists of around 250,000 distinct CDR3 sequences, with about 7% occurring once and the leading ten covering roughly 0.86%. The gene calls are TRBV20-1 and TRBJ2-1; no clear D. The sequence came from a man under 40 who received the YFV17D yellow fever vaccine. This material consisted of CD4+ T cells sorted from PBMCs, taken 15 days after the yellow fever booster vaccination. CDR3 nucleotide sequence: TGCAGTGCTTACGGGCCTAGCTACAATGAGCAGTTCTTC. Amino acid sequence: CSAYGPSYNEQFF.